This T cell receptor beta chain came from a study of CD8+CD57+ T cells in acquired aplastic anemia. For the study at large: An average of 3.2 ug of DNA was obtained from sorted CD4+ and CD8+ cells. Read counts for CD4+ cells (from healthy donors) averaged about 10.8 million. General observations from the study: The study found no significant CD8+ Simpson's diversity difference between patients and controls.

As regards this clonotype: Its matching antigen is unknown.

TCR beta VDJ and CDR3 were profiled, and genomic DNA was the template. Via MiXCR, TCRdb re-called the reads, giving one row per CDR3 protein. Counted here are roughly 200,000 distinct CDR3 sequences, 60% to 65% occurring once; the ten biggest clones make up around 32%. The CDR3 consists of 14 residues. Trimming cost V 1 base and J 6 bases; bases outside gene matches: 2. CDR1 and CDR2 (germline): MGHRA, YSYEKL. The genes are TRBV4-1 and TRBJ2-4; 8 bases map to TRBD1. What was sequenced was sorted CD4+, CD8+, or CD8+CD57+ T cells (not recorded which) from PBMCs. This TCR was recovered from a human donor in good health. The CDR3, as DNA: TGCGCCAGCAGCCAAGGGACAGGGTCAAACATTCAGTACTTC. Translating gives CASSQGTGSNIQYF.